The 23 T cell receptor beta chains below come from one sample, sequenced in a study of OX40 agonist ivuxolimab in advanced cancers. The data were produced by immunoSEQ multiplex PCR, yet TCRdb's version contains in-frame clones alone and is incomplete. Among 70,000 to 95,000 clones listed, roughly 86% were seen once. This specimen consisted of CD4+ or CD8+ T cells sorted from blood, obtained in a trial of the OX40 agonist ivuxolimab. Receptors originate from an adult with an advanced solid tumor such as melanoma, head and neck, liver or kidney cancer.

The genes are TRBV7-9 and TRBJ1-5; TRBD1 aligns across 7 bases. The CDR3 has 16 amino acids. The germline V gene encodes CDR1 SEHNR and CDR2 FQNEAQ (reference sequence). The V gene end was trimmed by 1 base and the J gene end by 3 bases; junction bases not matched to a gene: 6. The CDR3 DNA reads as TGTGCCAGCAGCTTAGTAGGGGGCCGAGCCAATCAGCCCCAGCATTTT. It specifies CASSLVGGRANQPQHF. The full variable domain, rest sourced from reference TRBV7-9 and TRBJ1-5, is DTGVSQNPRHKITKRGQNVTFRCDPISEHNRLYWYRQTLGQGPEFLTYFQNEAQLEKSRLLSDRFSAERPKGSFSTLEIQRTEQGDSAMYLCASSLVGGRANQPQHFGDGTRLSIL.

The chain recombines TRBV28 with TRBJ2-1, with 12 bases aligning to TRBD2. The germline V gene encodes CDR1 MDHEN and CDR2 SYDVKM. The CDR3 loop spans 16 amino acids. V dropped 4 bases and J dropped 4; count of bases not matched to a gene: 5. The CDR3 region has the DNA TGTGCCAGCAGTTCCTCTAGCGGGAGGGGGTACAATGAGCAGTTCTTC. The encoded protein is CASSSSSGRGYNEQFF. The variable domain in full, completed from reference TRBV28 and TRBJ2-1, reads DVKVTQSSRYLVKRTGEKVFLECVQDMDHENMFWYRQDPGLGLRLIYFSYDVKMKEKGDIPEGYSVSREKKERFSLILESASTNQTSMYLCASSSSSGRGYNEQFFGPGTRLTVL.

The CDR3 sequence: CASSLDRTGPEQYF. The CDR3 nucleotides are TGTGCCAGCAGCTTAGACAGGACAGGGCCCGAGCAGTACTTC. The V and J genes are TRBV11-3 and TRBJ2-7, with 8 nucleotides matching TRBD1. Germline loops: CDR1 SGHNT, CDR2 YENEEA. V lost 0 bases and J lost 6; bases outside the gene matches: 4. The CDR3 is made up of 14 amino acids.

The chain couples TRBV6-5 to TRBJ2-1; 14 bases agree with TRBD2. Trimming removed 4 bases from V and 5 bases from J; junction bases left unmatched: 4. In germline, CDR1 is MNHEY, CDR2 SVGAGI. The CDR3 extends over 16 amino acids. The CDR3 loop reads CASSSGLAGGDNEQFF. CDR3 bases: TGTGCCAGCAGTTCAGGACTAGCGGGAGGAGACAATGAGCAGTTCTTC.

This clone was observed once. This sequence joins TRBV5-1 and TRBJ1-2; possible D gene TRBD1, 6 bases. V gave up 0 bases and J gave up 5 bases, with 20 bases separating them. CDR3 length: 17 amino acids. The germline V gene has CDR1 SGHRS and CDR2 YFSETQ. CDR3 nucleotide sequence: TGCGCCAGCAGCTTGGGGACAGCCAGTCGACCCCGATATGGCTACACCTTC. This encodes CASSLGTASRPRYGYTF.

This sequence joins TRBV7-9 and TRBJ2-1; the match to TRBD2 covers 10 bases. CDR1 and CDR2 from the germline V gene are SEHNR and FQNEAQ (reference sequence). The CDR3 covers 14 residues. The V segment lost 5 bases and the J segment 8 bases; nucleotides outside the gene matches: 6. The CDR3 region is CASSTSGMRDEQFF. The CDR3 DNA follows: TGTGCCAGCAGCACTAGCGGGATGAGGGATGAGCAGTTCTTC.

V and J are TRBV4-3 and TRBJ2-1, with TRBD1 matching 7 bases. The CDR3 contains 17 residues. CDR1 is LGHNA, CDR2 YSLEER, per germline. V lost 4 bases and J lost 0; bases outside the gene matches: 9. The CDR3 here is CASSPRGRASSYNEQFF. The CDR3 DNA reads TGCGCCAGCAGCCCTAGGGGGCGGGCTAGCTCCTACAATGAGCAGTTCTTC.

Relative to its sample, this clone is medium-sized. The V call is TRBV7-9, the J call TRBJ2-7, with D maybe TRBD1 (5 bases). Trimming left V 1 base short and J 2 bases short, with 12 bases between. The germline V gene has CDR1 SEHNR and CDR2 FQNEAQ (reference sequence). The CDR3 totals 15 residues. In DNA form, the CDR3 reads TGTGCCAGCAGCTTAGAACAGGAAAACCCCTACGAGCAGTACTTC. Amino acids: CASSLEQENPYEQYF.

This sequence joins TRBV10-2 and TRBJ2-1; D is unresolved. There are 14 residues in the CDR3. CDR1 and CDR2 (germline): WSHSY, SAAADI. Trimming shortened V by 2 bases and J by 6 bases, and 11 bases separated the two germline ends. CDR3 in amino acids: CASSETRRLNEQFF. CDR3 in DNA: TGCGCCAGCAGTGAGACGCGCAGACTCAATGAGCAGTTCTTC.

The V gene is TRBV6-5, the J gene TRBJ2-3; D perhaps matches TRBD2 (6 bases). This CDR3 has 14 amino acids. The ends were cut back, 3 bases at V and 1 base at J, with 8 bases in the middle. Germline-derived CDR1 and CDR2 are MNHEY and SVGAGI. The CDR3 DNA is TGTGCCAGCAGTTATGGCGGGGGCACAGATACGCAGTATTTT. Protein product: CASSYGGGTDTQYF.

In its sample, this clone was seen a few times. The chain recombines TRBV30 with TRBJ1-6; D unresolved. Germline CDR1 is GTSNPN and CDR2 is SVGIG (reference sequence). The CDR3 is 12 residues long. The V and J ends lost 4 bases and 13 bases respectively, with 14 bases between them. The CDR3 loop is CAWKKGLRPLHF. The CDR3 DNA is TGTGCCTGGAAAAAGGGCCTCAGGCCCCTCCACTTT.

The V and J genes are TRBV30 and TRBJ1-2; D is undetermined. The CDR3 is made up of 14 amino acids. Per the germline V gene, CDR1 is GTSNPN and CDR2 is SVGIG (reference sequence). V was shortened by 4 bases and J by 1 base, with 13 bases between the two germline ends. The chain's CDR3 is CAWNPTVGNYGYTF. In nucleotides, the CDR3 is TGTGCCTGGAACCCAACAGTGGGTAACTATGGCTACACCTTC.

The genes are TRBV19 and TRBJ1-3; D gene ambiguous. V shed 7 bases and J shed 6 bases, with 7 bases lying between them. CDR3 length equals 11 residues. CDR1 LNHDA and CDR2 SQIVND come from the germline V gene (reference sequence). CDR3 nucleotide sequence: TGTGCCAGTACCACGGTAAACACCATATATTTT. It is translated as CASTTVNTIYF.

There are a few counts of this clone. The chain carries TRBV30 and TRBJ1-5; no clear D. This CDR3 region has 13 residues. Trimming took 0 bases from V and 3 from J, leaving 6 bases between them. Germline V gene lookup returns CDR1 GTSNPN and CDR2 SVGIG (reference sequence). This CDR3 reads CAWSVRVNQPQHF. Here the CDR3 DNA reads TGTGCCTGGAGTGTGAGGGTCAATCAGCCCCAGCATTTT.

This clone came up a few times. The V and J genes are TRBV18 and TRBJ1-5; TRBD1 is a possible D gene (5 bases). The V end was cut by 5 bases, the J end by 2 bases, with 13 bases between. The germline V gene has CDR1 KGHSH and CDR2 LQKENI. CDR3 length: 15 amino acids. The CDR3 coding sequence is TGTGCCAGCTCATCAACAGGTAACCGCAATCAGCCCCAGCATTTT. Its translation: CASSSTGNRNQPQHF. Looking up the rest from reference TRBV18 and TRBJ1-5 gives the full variable domain: NAGVMQNPRHLVRRRGQEARLRCSPMKGHSHVYWYRQLPEEGLKFMVYLQKENIIDESGMPKERFSAEFPKEGPSILRIQQVVRGDSAAYFCASSSTGNRNQPQHFGDGTRLSIL.

This clone was observed once. The V and J genes are TRBV30 and TRBJ2-7; D not resolved. Germline loops: CDR1 GTSNPN, CDR2 SVGIG (reference sequence). This CDR3 comprises 15 residues. V gave up 0 bases and J gave up 3 bases, with 15 bases separating them. CDR3 sequence reads: CAWSVGGARVYEQYF. The CDR3 region has the DNA TGTGCCTGGAGTGTAGGCGGTGCAAGGGTCTACGAGCAGTACTTC.

This chain joins TRBV6-5 and TRBJ2-1; 11 bases fit TRBD1. This CDR3 comprises 15 residues. The junction had 3 bases not matched to a gene; V was cut back by 2 bases and J by 6 bases. In germline, CDR1 is MNHEY, CDR2 SVGAGI. CDR3 in amino acids: CASSYGTGGINEQFF. Here the CDR3 DNA reads TGTGCCAGCAGTTACGGGACAGGGGGTATCAATGAGCAGTTCTTC.

V usage is TRBV19 and J usage is TRBJ2-1; 9 positions agree with TRBD2. The CDR3 totals 14 residues. After removal of 4 bases from V and 7 bases from J, the junction contained 5 bases not matched to a gene. Germline lookup yields CDR1 LNHDA and CDR2 SQIVND (reference sequence). CDR3 region: CASSRREGNNEQFF. Written as DNA, the CDR3 is TGTGCCAGTAGTAGGCGGGAGGGTAATAATGAGCAGTTCTTC.

The rearrangement joins TRBV29-1 to TRBJ2-7; a weak D match, TRBD2 (6 bases). CDR3 length equals 13 residues. V was shortened by 0 bases and J by 6 bases, with 12 bases between the two germline ends. CDR1 is SQVTM and CDR2 is ANQGSEA in the germline V gene. Here the CDR3 reads CSVEDQEGGEQYF. CDR3 sequence (DNA): TGCAGCGTTGAAGATCAGGAGGGTGGCGAGCAGTACTTC.

This chain connects TRBV5-6 to TRBJ2-7; 8 bases agree with TRBD1. J lost 4 bases, V lost 4 bases, and 10 bases had no gene match. The CDR3 is 15 residues long. Germline CDR1 SGHDT, CDR2 YYEEEE. DNA of the CDR3: TGTGCCAGCAGCCTATGGACAGGGAGATTGTACGAGCAGTACTTC. Protein: CASSLWTGRLYEQYF.

This sequence joins TRBV6-6 and TRBJ1-2; 8 bases are shared with TRBD1. V shed 7 bases and J 8 bases; nucleotides not matched to a gene: 12. The germline CDR1 and CDR2 sequences are MNHNY and SVGAGI (reference sequence). The CDR3 consists of 14 residues. The CDR3 DNA reads TGTGCCAGCAAGTACGGACAGGGAGTTTGGGGCTACACCTTC. Translating gives CASKYGQGVWGYTF.

This chain connects TRBV7-3 to TRBJ2-4, with TRBD1 matching over 7 bases. The V gene's germline CDR1 is SGHTA and CDR2 FQGTGA. CDR3 length: 19 residues. Trimming at V came to 0 bases and at J to 3 bases, leaving 14 bases not matched to a gene. CDR3 bases: TGTGCCAGCAGCTTAACTCCAAAAGACAGGGTAGTAGGCAAAAACATTCAGTACTTC. Encoded protein: CASSLTPKDRVVGKNIQYF.

J is TRBJ1-4 and V is TRBV19, with D possibly TRBD1 on 6 matching bases. This CDR3 contains 16 residues. The germline V gene encodes CDR1 LNHDA and CDR2 SQIVND (reference sequence). V was shortened by 6 bases and J by 0 bases, with 14 bases between the two germline ends. The CDR3 DNA reads as TGTGCCAGTAGGCTGAGGGGGGGGTCAACTAATGAAAAACTGTTTTTT. It encodes CASRLRGGSTNEKLFF.